This T cell receptor (beta chain) comes out of a study of metastatic and nonmetastatic thyroid tumors. About the study: Across peripheral blood and tumor or nodule tissue samples taken from malignant and benign thyroid patients, the repertoires were compared with one another.

The sample holds many counts of this clone. Germline CDR1 and CDR2: SGHNT and YENEEA. The CDR3 extends over 15 amino acids. With 1 base clipped from V and 6 bases from J, the junction kept 3 bases outside the gene matches. Nobody among the patients had been given any treatment before thyroid surgery. MiXCR re-clonotyped the PCR reads for TCRdb. Of about 33,000 clones listed, less than 14% are singletons. The clonotype comes from a female donor with papillary thyroid cancer or a benign thyroid nodule (not recorded which). Some clones in this sample may be carry-over from other donors' samples. The material sequenced was blood. The rearrangement joins TRBV11-3 to TRBJ2-2; 9 bases agree with TRBD2. The CDR3 here is CASSLGSGSSGELFF. The DNA for the CDR3 is TGTGCCAGCAGCTTAGGTAGCGGGAGTTCCGGGGAGCTGTTTTTT.